These T cell receptor beta chains were read from a single sample in a study of CD8 T cells in Susac syndrome. Each CDR3 protein is one row after TCRdb ran MiXCR on the immunoSEQ multiplex PCR reads. The repertoire consists of over 70,000 distinct CDR3 sequences, with approximately 96% occurring once and the leading ten covering approximately 0.57%. The sequenced sample was CD8+ T cells from PBMCs. The receptors were sampled from a human donor with Susac syndrome. Both conserved end residues are trimmed from each CDR3.

>TRBV9|9|TRBJ1-2
ASSDRGGYT
>TRBV7-3|11|TRBJ2-2
ASSLGSTGELF
>TRBV14|14|TRBJ1-2
ASSQLRQGIIYGYT
>TRBV9|16|TRBJ2-6
ASSDTGTGRTGANVLT
>TRBV6-5|13|TRBJ2-6
ASSFIAAGANVLT
>TRBV2|13|TRBJ1-1
ASSSDRVRNTEAF
>TRBV20-1|9|TRBJ2-7
SASPSYEQY
>TRBV20-1|13|TRBJ2-7
SASGQGVSSYEQY
>TRBV5-6|15|TRBJ2-1
ASSSPSGTGPYNEQF
>TRBV18|14|TRBJ2-3
ASSPPGTISTDTQY
>TRBV20-1|12|TRBJ2-7
SARGPDLSYEQY
>TRBV2|15|TRBJ2-7
ASSDSKSMTTAGEQY
>TRBV20-1|11|TRBJ2-7
SAREVGSNEQY
>TRBV19|13|TRBJ1-1
ASSIRTATNTEAF
>TRBV7-8|13|TRBJ2-2
ASSQGTGPTGELF
>TRBV7-9|10|TRBJ2-1
ASSLTNNEQF
>TRBV9|12|TRBJ1-1
ASSGGDRASEAF
>TRBV9|15|TRBJ2-1
ASSRTSGGASYNEQF
>TRBV7-2|11|TRBJ1-2
ASSLAQAVGYT
>TRBV20-1|14|TRBJ1-5
SARPFTGDSNQPQH
>TRBV7-9|11|TRBJ2-7
ASSLTSSYEQY
>TRBV19|10|TRBJ1-4
ASSPSTEKLF
>TRBV11-2|11|TRBJ2-1
ASSLDYFNEQF
>TRBV15|15|TRBJ2-3
ATSRGLTSGGSDTQY
>TRBV3-1|13|TRBJ1-3
ASSQASGIGNTIY
>TRBV9|11|TRBJ2-7
ASSWDTGGEQY
>TRBV29-1|11|TRBJ2-5
SAEGPSQETQY